This passage covers 32 T cell receptor beta chains from one sample sequenced in a study of cytotoxic CD8 clonotypes in ibrutinib-treated CLL. Method: immunoSEQ multiplex PCR; TCRdb's copy keeps in-frame clones and lacks some. The repertoire holds tens of thousands of clones, 50% to 70% seen once, with 24% in the top ten. Sequenced material: PBMCs, taken at disease progression, from a patient treated with ibrutinib. Every receptor here comes from a human donor with chronic lymphocytic leukemia.

V is TRBV5-7 and J is TRBJ1-5, with 10 bases identical to TRBD1. TRBV5-7 has ORF status, its function being uncertain. J lost 1 base, V lost 4 bases, and 11 bases had no gene match. There are 18 residues in the CDR3. The CDR3 sequence: CASSIPGQGIGSNQPQHF. DNA for the CDR3: TGTGCCAGCAGCATACCGGGACAGGGGATCGGGAGCAATCAGCCCCAGCATTTT.

The rearrangement uses TRBV29-1 and TRBJ2-3; 10 nucleotides line up with TRBD2. Germline values: CDR1 SQVTM, CDR2 ANQGSEA. The CDR3 is 15 amino acids. The V gene end was trimmed by 3 bases and the J gene end by 4 bases; junction bases not matched to a gene: 7. The CDR3 bases are TGCAGCGTTGAGCGTTATGGACTAGCGGCAGATACGCAGTATTTT. Protein sequence: CSVERYGLAADTQYF.

The chain recombines TRBV30 with TRBJ2-7, with 7 bases lining up with TRBD2. V lost 0 bases, J lost 3 bases, and 5 bases stayed unmatched. This CDR3 region has 14 residues. Germline-derived CDR1 and CDR2 are GTSNPN and SVGIG (reference sequence). The DNA for the CDR3 is TGTGCCTGGAGTGTACACGGGACTAACTACGAGCAGTACTTC. Protein product: CAWSVHGTNYEQYF.

The rearrangement uses TRBV11-1 and TRBJ2-5, with D tentatively TRBD2 (5 bases). V was trimmed by 4 bases and J by 6 bases, leaving 12 bases between them. Germline V gives CDR1 SGHAT, CDR2 FQDESV (reference sequence). This CDR3 is built from 13 residues. The CDR3 reads CASSSRRGQTQYF. CDR3 bases: TGTGCCAGCAGCTCCCGACGGGGTCAGACCCAGTACTTC. The full variable domain, completed using reference TRBV11-1 and TRBJ2-5, is EAEVAQSPRYKITEKSQAVAFWCDPISGHATLYWYRQILGQGPELLVQFQDESVVDDSQLPKDRFSAERLKGVDSTLKIQPAELGDSAMYLCASSSRRGQTQYFGPGTRLLVL.

This clone has just a few counts. The genes are TRBV20-1 and TRBJ1-2, with D uncertain. Germline V gives CDR1 DFQATT, CDR2 SNEGSKA (reference sequence). The CDR3 runs 11 residues. V lost 3 bases, J lost 4 bases, and 6 bases lay in between. Here the CDR3 DNA reads TGCAGTGCTAGTCTTCCCTATGGCTACACCTTC. Its translation is CSASLPYGYTF.

The chain recombines TRBV18 with TRBJ1-5; the D is unclear. V shed 3 bases and J shed 0 bases, with 12 bases lying between them. Germline CDR1 reads KGHSH; CDR2 reads LQKENI. The CDR3 totals 16 residues. The CDR3 reads CASSPRTGHSNQPQHF. CDR3 DNA sequence: TGTGCCAGCTCACCCCGGACCGGGCATAGCAATCAGCCCCAGCATTTT.

The chain employs TRBV6-6 and TRBJ1-5; D is possibly TRBD1 (5 bases). Trimming took 6 bases from V and 5 from J, leaving 20 bases between them. Per germline, CDR1 MNHNY and CDR2 SVGAGI (reference sequence). This CDR3 contains 16 residues. The CDR3 DNA is TGTGCCAGCAGCACGGACATCAGGTCCGGGGATCAGCCCCAGCATTTT. Residues: CASSTDIRSGDQPQHF.

The table lists this clone with a count of one. The chain links TRBV4-3 to TRBJ1-3, with TRBD1 matching 7 bases. The J segment lost 0 bases and the V segment lost 4 bases, leaving 9 bases of the junction unmatched. Germline values: CDR1 LGHNA, CDR2 YSLEER. CDR3 length equals 17 residues. The CDR3 DNA reads TGCGCCAGCAGCCTCGAGTTAGGGGGCCTCTCTGGAAACACCATATATTTT. It specifies CASSLELGGLSGNTIYF.

This chain connects TRBV19 to TRBJ1-4; D not resolved. CDR1 and CDR2 from the germline V gene are LNHDA and SQIVND (reference sequence). The CDR3 has 15 amino acids. V lost 3 bases and J 8 bases, leaving 16 bases between the germline ends. The CDR3 DNA is TGTGCCAGTAGTATCATTGCGGGTGCCAACGAAAAACTGTTTTTT. Its translation is CASSIIAGANEKLFF.

This clone was recorded many times. This chain joins TRBV6-1 and TRBJ2-3; D remains ambiguous. Germline CDR1 is MNHNS and CDR2 is SASEGT. Trimming took off 7 bases at V and 0 bases at J, with 11 bases between the two ends. This CDR3 spans 14 amino acids. CDR3 coding DNA: TGTGCCAGCACGGCAGGAAGAAGCACAGATACGCAGTATTTT. Amino acids: CASTAGRSTDTQYF.

This clone was seen many times. The chain combines TRBV4-2 with TRBJ1-2, with D perhaps TRBD1 (5 bases). This CDR3 is 15 amino acids long. The V and J ends lost 1 base and 10 bases respectively, with 19 bases between them. Germline lookup yields CDR1 LGHNA and CDR2 YNFKEQ. The CDR3 nucleotides are TGTGCCAGCAGCCAAGTGGTTGGCCAGGGTAATCACTACACCTTC. Amino acid sequence: CASSQVVGQGNHYTF.

This clone was recorded a few times. This chain connects TRBV28 to TRBJ1-5, with 12 bases fitting TRBD1. V trimming: 5 bases; J trimming: 5 bases; junction bases outside the gene matches: 7. There are 16 residues in the CDR3. Germline CDR1 and CDR2: MDHEN and SYDVKM. The DNA for the CDR3 is TGTGCCAGCAGTACCGGGACAGGGGGCTGGCATCAGCCCCAGCATTTT. Its translation: CASSTGTGGWHQPQHF.

The chain has TRBV28 and TRBJ1-1; D is perhaps TRBD1 (6 bases). Trimming removed 4 bases from V and 1 base from J, with 10 bases in between. Germline V gene data show CDR1 as MDHEN and CDR2 as SYDVKM. This CDR3 has 14 residues. The DNA of the CDR3 is TGTGCCAGCAGTTCGGGGGCCTGGAACACTGAAGCTTTCTTT. This encodes CASSSGAWNTEAFF.

This clone has a handful of counts. The gene calls are TRBV6-4 and TRBJ1-1; D gene ambiguous. This CDR3 is 14 amino acids long. Trimming shortened V by 2 bases and J by 4 bases, and 11 bases separated the two germline ends. The germline V gene encodes CDR1 MRHNA and CDR2 SNTAGT. CDR3 sequence: CASSDTSRGTEAFF. Written as DNA, the CDR3 is TGTGCCAGCAGTGACACCTCGAGAGGCACTGAAGCTTTCTTT.

The V call is TRBV4-1, the J call TRBJ2-7; 9 bases are a match to TRBD2. The CDR3 runs 16 residues. J lost 6 bases, V lost 1 base, and 10 bases had no gene match. Germline V lookup: CDR1 MGHRA, CDR2 YSYEKL. As DNA, the CDR3 is TGCGCCAGCAGCCAAGTAGTAATAGCGGGGGCCCGCGAGCAGTACTTC. It encodes CASSQVVIAGAREQYF.

This chain links TRBV7-2 with TRBJ2-2; D gene uncertain. The V end lost 3 bases, the J end lost 1 base, and 6 bases lay between the germline ends. CDR1 SGHTA and CDR2 FQGNSA come from the germline V gene. CDR3 size: 14 residues. CDR3 DNA: TGTGCCAGCAGCTTTGGTCAGAACACCGGGGAGCTGTTTTTT. Its protein is CASSFGQNTGELFF.

The genes are TRBV27 and TRBJ2-1; the D gene is possibly TRBD2 (6 bases). The V end was cut by 6 bases, the J end by 2 bases, with 20 bases between. The CDR3 sequence is 17 residues long. Germline loops: CDR1 MNHEY, CDR2 SMNVEV (reference sequence). The CDR3 sequence is CASSRLLSSETYNEQFF. As DNA, the CDR3 is TGTGCCAGCAGCCGCCTTCTTTCTAGCGAAACCTACAATGAGCAGTTCTTC.

V is TRBV30 and J is TRBJ2-7; no clear D gene. CDR1 GTSNPN and CDR2 SVGIG come from the germline V gene (reference sequence). The CDR3 is 10 residues long. V was cut by 5 bases and J by 4 bases, with 6 bases left in between. CDR3 coding DNA: TGTGCCTGGGGTACATACGAGCAGTACTTC. Amino acid sequence: CAWGTYEQYF. Full variable domain (remainder filled in from reference TRBV30 and TRBJ2-7): SQTIHQWPATLVQPVGSPLSLECTVEGTSNPNLYWYRQAAGRGLQLLFYSVGIGQISSEVPQNLSASRPQDRQFILSSKKLLLSDSGFYLCAWGTYEQYFGPGTRLTVT.

The chain couples TRBV18 to TRBJ2-7; a possible D gene is TRBD1 (6 bases). The germline CDR1 and CDR2 sequences are KGHSH and LQKENI. Between the trimmed V and J ends, which lost 2 bases and 3 bases, there was a span of 14 bases. CDR3 length: 15 residues. CDR3 bases: TGTGCCAGCTCACCAGCACGGCAGGGGTTCTACGAGCAGTACTTC. This translates into CASSPARQGFYEQYF.

The rearrangement links TRBV5-6 to TRBJ1-5; perhaps TRBD1 as D (6 bases). This CDR3 contains 16 residues. Per the germline V gene, CDR1 is SGHDT and CDR2 is YYEEEE. V dropped 3 bases and J dropped 1 base, with 14 bases sitting between them. As DNA, the CDR3 is TGTGCCAGCAGCTATCGGACAGTAACGAGCAATCAGCCCCAGCATTTT. Its protein is CASSYRTVTSNQPQHF.

The genes are TRBV7-6 and TRBJ2-7, with 8 bases fitting TRBD2. Germline V lookup: CDR1 SGHVS, CDR2 FNYEAQ. The length of the CDR3 is 13 residues. V gave up 5 bases and J gave up 4 bases; unmatched junction bases: 4. CDR3: CASSISGGYEQYF. DNA for the CDR3: TGTGCCAGCAGCATCTCGGGGGGGTACGAGCAGTACTTC.

The chain recombines TRBV19 with TRBJ2-1, with D possibly TRBD2 on 5 matching bases. The CDR3 sequence is 15 residues long. V was shortened by 1 base and J by 2 bases, with 9 bases between the two germline ends. Per germline, CDR1 LNHDA and CDR2 SQIVND (reference sequence). Written as DNA, the CDR3 is TGTGCCAGTAGTATAGGGACTCCCACCTACAATGAGCAGTTCTTC. Its translation is CASSIGTPTYNEQFF.

The chain links TRBV13 to TRBJ2-7; 11 nucleotides match TRBD2. CDR1 PRHDT and CDR2 FYEKMQ come from the germline V gene (reference sequence). Losses at the gene ends were 4 bases for V and 2 bases for J; bases not matched to a gene: 4. The CDR3 has 15 amino acids. CDR3 in DNA: TGTGCCAGCAGCTGGGTAGCGGGAGGGGCCTACGAGCAGTACTTC. As protein: CASSWVAGGAYEQYF.

The CDR3 coding sequence is TGTGCCAGCAGCTTAGAGACCCAGTACTTC. Protein sequence: CASSLETQYF. This chain links TRBV7-8 with TRBJ2-5; unclear D gene. The CDR3 has 10 residues. Trimming stripped 1 base from V and 6 bases from J, with 0 bases between. CDR1 is SGHVS, CDR2 FQNEAQ, per germline.

The DNA of the CDR3 is TGTGCCAGCAGCACAGGCCGGGCGGGATGGTGGGCAGATACGCAGTATTTT. Protein: CASSTGRAGWWADTQYF. The genes are TRBV9 and TRBJ2-3, with a tentative D call TRBD2 (6 bases). V lost 4 bases to trimming and J lost 4 bases, with 22 bases between them. This CDR3 has 17 amino acids. Germline V gives CDR1 SGDLS, CDR2 YYNGEE.

The chain is built from TRBV7-6 and TRBJ2-1; 8 bases map to TRBD1. Trimming at V came to 2 bases and at J to 9 bases, leaving 6 bases not matched to a gene. Germline V lookup: CDR1 SGHVS, CDR2 FNYEAQ. The CDR3 consists of 14 residues. In DNA form, the CDR3 reads TGTGCCAGCAGCTTATCCGGACAGGGAGGTGAGCAGTTCTTC. This gives the protein CASSLSGQGGEQFF.

J is TRBJ1-5 and V is TRBV28, with 8 positions matching TRBD1. Germline V gives CDR1 MDHEN, CDR2 SYDVKM. The CDR3 is 15 amino acids. After removal of 6 bases from V and 3 bases from J, the junction contained 7 bases not matched to a gene. CDR3 region: CASRPRQGYNQPQHF. DNA for the CDR3: TGTGCCAGCAGACCAAGACAGGGGTACAATCAGCCCCAGCATTTT.

The chain carries TRBV5-1 and TRBJ1-6; D gene ambiguous. Trimming stripped 2 bases from V and 5 bases from J, with 23 bases between. The germline CDR1 and CDR2 sequences are SGHRS and YFSETQ. The CDR3 is 19 residues long. The CDR3 nucleotides read TGCGCCAGCAGCTTTAGTGTCAGACTCCTAAACGGGGATAATTCACCCCTCCACTTT. Translated: CASSFSVRLLNGDNSPLHF.

This clone was seen a few times. The chain joins TRBV28 to TRBJ2-7, with 8 positions matching TRBD1. Germline CDR1 is MDHEN and CDR2 is SYDVKM. V lost 6 bases and J lost 0; bases outside the gene matches: 4. The length of the CDR3 is 14 residues. The CDR3 is CASRGQDSSYEQYF. The CDR3 region has the DNA TGTGCCAGCAGGGGACAGGATAGCTCCTACGAGCAGTACTTC.

The J gene is TRBJ2-7, the V gene TRBV4-1, with 7 bases matching TRBD2. J lost 3 bases, V lost 4 bases, and 9 bases had no gene match. From germline, CDR1 is MGHRA and CDR2 YSYEKL. The CDR3 consists of 15 residues. The CDR3, as DNA: TGCGCCAGCAGCCCCCTCGGCGGGAGTAACTACGAGCAGTACTTC. This encodes CASSPLGGSNYEQYF.

The V gene is TRBV7-2, the J gene TRBJ2-3; D is unresolved. Germline V gene data show CDR1 as SGHTA and CDR2 as FQGNSA. Trimming left V 3 bases short and J 5 bases short, with 12 bases between. This CDR3 has 14 residues. This CDR3 is CASSFWRGEDTQYF. CDR3 DNA: TGTGCCAGCAGCTTTTGGCGAGGTGAAGATACGCAGTATTTT.

The CDR3, as DNA: TGCAGTGCCGCGGGGACAGGGGATTTTTGGGAGCAGTACTTC. Protein product: CSAAGTGDFWEQYF. V is TRBV29-1 and J is TRBJ2-7; TRBD1 matches at 10 bases. The CDR3 is 14 amino acids. The germline V gene has CDR1 SQVTM and CDR2 ANQGSEA.